The clone carrying this T cell receptor (beta chain) appeared a few times. These data come from a study of T cells in tumors after PD-1 blockade. The CDR3 length is 15 residues. Germline loops: CDR1 SGHDN, CDR2 FVKESK. Trimming pared 0 bases from V and 0 bases from J, leaving 9 bases between. TCRdb's table, derived via immunoSEQ multiplex PCR, lists solely in-frame clones and lacks some. The sample includes approximately 47,000 clones, approximately 81% seen only once; the top ten take about 4%. The source material was PBMCs, sampled before anti-PD-1 treatment. The chain is built from TRBV14 and TRBJ2-7; D uncertain. The receptor comes from a human donor with basal cell carcinoma. The CDR3 sequence is CASSQDSPSSYEQYF. The CDR3 coding sequence is TGTGCCAGCAGCCAAGACTCGCCTAGCTCCTACGAGCAGTACTTC.